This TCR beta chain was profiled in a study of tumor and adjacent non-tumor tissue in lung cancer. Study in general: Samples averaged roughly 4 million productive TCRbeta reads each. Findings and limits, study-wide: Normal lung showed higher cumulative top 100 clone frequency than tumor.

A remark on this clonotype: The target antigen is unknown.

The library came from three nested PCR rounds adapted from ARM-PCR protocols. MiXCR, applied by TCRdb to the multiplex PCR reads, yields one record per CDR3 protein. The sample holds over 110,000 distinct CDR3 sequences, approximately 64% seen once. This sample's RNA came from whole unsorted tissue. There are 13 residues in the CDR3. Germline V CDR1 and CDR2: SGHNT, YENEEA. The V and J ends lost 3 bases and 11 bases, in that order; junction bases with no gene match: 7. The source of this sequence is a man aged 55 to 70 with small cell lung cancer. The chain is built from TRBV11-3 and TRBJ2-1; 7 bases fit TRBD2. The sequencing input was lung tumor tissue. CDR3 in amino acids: CASSFGLGGKQFF. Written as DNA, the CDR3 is TGTGCCAGCAGCTTTGGACTAGGTGGTAAGCAGTTCTTC.